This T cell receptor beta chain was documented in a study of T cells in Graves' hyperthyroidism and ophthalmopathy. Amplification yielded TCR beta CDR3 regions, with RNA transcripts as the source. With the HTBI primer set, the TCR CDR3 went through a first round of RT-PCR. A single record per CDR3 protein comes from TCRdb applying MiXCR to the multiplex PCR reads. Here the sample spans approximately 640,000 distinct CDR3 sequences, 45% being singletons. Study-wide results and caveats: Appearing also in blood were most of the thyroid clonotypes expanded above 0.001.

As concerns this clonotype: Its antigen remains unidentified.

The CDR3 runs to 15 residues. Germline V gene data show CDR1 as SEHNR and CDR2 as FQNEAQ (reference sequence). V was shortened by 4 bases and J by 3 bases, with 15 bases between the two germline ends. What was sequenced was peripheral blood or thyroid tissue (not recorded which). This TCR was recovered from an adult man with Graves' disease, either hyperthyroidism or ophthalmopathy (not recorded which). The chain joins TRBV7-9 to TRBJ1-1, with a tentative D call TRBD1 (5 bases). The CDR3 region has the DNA TGTGCCAGCAGCTCGACAGTGGGGGGGGACACTGAAGCTTTCTTT. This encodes CASSSTVGGDTEAFF.